Listed below are T cell receptor beta chains from one sample, sequenced in a study of OX40 agonist ivuxolimab in advanced cancers. Only in-frame clones appear in the TCRdb table, and some are missing; sequencing was by immunoSEQ multiplex PCR. The sample carries more than 30,000 clones, approximately 79% recorded once. The sequenced sample was CD4+ or CD8+ T cells sorted from blood, obtained in a trial of the OX40 agonist ivuxolimab. The receptor source for this set is an adult with an advanced solid tumor such as melanoma, head and neck, liver or kidney cancer. Both conserved end residues are part of each CDR3. Fields, in order: CDR3 length, D gene, J gene, V gene, CDR3 DNA, CDR3 protein. The D gene is left open where the match is weak.

17	TRBD1	TRBJ1-2	TRBV7-2	TGTGCCAGCAGCCCAGTCTTTTACAGGGGGCAAAACTATGGCTACACCTTC	CASSPVFYRGQNYGYTF
16	-	TRBJ1-4	TRBV11-1	TGTGCCAGCAGCTTAGGCGGGGGAACCGCTAATGAAAAACTGTTTTTT	CASSLGGGTANEKLFF
15	TRBD1	TRBJ1-2	TRBV6-1	TGTGCCAGCAGCCCTGACAGGGTCAAGGACTATGGCTACACCTTC	CASSPDRVKDYGYTF
15	TRBD1	TRBJ1-1	TRBV6-1	TGTGCCAGCAGTGAAGCAGATCAGGGGGCGGGTTCAGCTTTCTTT	CASSEADQGAGSAFF
18	-	TRBJ2-2	TRBV18	TGTGCCAGCTCCAGTCCGTTGGGACTCACCAATAACACCGGGGAGCTGTTTTTT	CASSSPLGLTNNTGELFF
13	-	TRBJ1-5	TRBV21-1	TGTGCCAGCAGCCAGGGTTTTGTGGAGCCCCAGCATTTT	CASSQGFVEPQHF
15	-	TRBJ1-2	TRBV11-2	TGTGCCAGCAGCTTAGATCGGAAATGGCTCTATGGCTACACCTTC	CASSLDRKWLYGYTF
13	-	TRBJ1-2	TRBV5-4	TGTGCCAGCAGCACACGGGACTCCTATGGCTACACCTTC	CASSTRDSYGYTF
13	-	TRBJ1-1	TRBV11-1	TGTGCCAGCAGCTCAGTATTCGGGAGCGAAGCTTTCTTT	CASSSVFGSEAFF
15	-	TRBJ2-5	TRBV5-4	TGTGCCAGCAGCTTGAATCAGAATATTCAAGAGACCCAGTACTTC	CASSLNQNIQETQYF
15	TRBD1	TRBJ2-1	TRBV12-5	TGTGCTAGTGGTCCCGGGACAGGGGCCTACAATGAGCAGTTCTTC	CASGPGTGAYNEQFF
12	-	TRBJ2-1	TRBV5-4	TGTGCCAGCAGCCAGGGCCTTAATGAGCAGTTCTTC	CASSQGLNEQFF